The T cell receptor beta chain under discussion was sequenced for a study of blood T cell repertoires in COVID-19. Overall study context: PBMCs, B-cell-depleted T cells, or T cells provided the cDNA or gDNA that made up the material.

V was shortened by 1 base and J by 7 bases, with 11 bases between the two germline ends. The CDR3 runs to 14 residues. Germline V gene lookup returns CDR1 SGHTA and CDR2 FQGNSA. Authors' analysis steps: Counts of nucleated cells, estimated from reference gene primer amplification, were obtained. The assay was immunoSEQ multiplex PCR, and TCRdb's table has in-frame clones only and misses some. V and J calls and clone size are those listed in that table; D and trimming were worked out from the DNA. Here the sample spans approximately 250,000 clones, roughly 85% being singletons. This TCR was sampled from a man in his fifties or sixties with COVID-19, enrolled during active disease. Source material: peripheral blood. This chain uses TRBV7-2 with TRBJ2-1; D not resolved. The DNA for the CDR3 is TGTGCCAGCAGCTTAGGGTCTTTAGAGAATGAGCAGTTCTTC. It specifies CASSLGSLENEQFF.